One sample yielded the 10 T cell receptor beta chains listed below, sequenced in a study of CD8+CD57+ T cells in acquired aplastic anemia (dated by TCRdb to the late 2010s). Flow cytometry had shown CD8+CD57+ cell expansion in the patients selected for sequencing. Sequencing was carried out with an Illumina HiSeq 2000. Genomic DNA was used as template for profiling of TCR beta VDJ combinations and CDR3 sequences. TCRdb reprocessed the public reads (quality trimming at Q25 with fastp, clone calling with MiXCR) and kept in-frame beta chains. Entries are consolidated by CDR3 protein sequence, retaining the most common genes and DNA. The sample profile shows roughly 170,000 distinct CDR3 sequences; about half of them were found once. Around 13% of the sample goes to the ten largest clones. Sequencing was performed on sorted CD4+, CD8+, or CD8+CD57+ T cells (not recorded which) from PBMCs. These receptors were obtained from a human donor with aplastic anemia.

Points on this clonotype: This may stem from a read error, because a much larger clone lies one nucleotide away. The chain is built from TRBV6-5 and TRBJ2-7, with 8 nucleotides matching TRBD2. CDR3 length: 15 amino acids. From germline, CDR1 is MNHEY and CDR2 SVGAGI. Here the CDR3 DNA reads TGTGCCATCAGTTACAGTCGGGGGGGCACCTACGAGCAGTACTTC. Residues: CAISYSRGGTYEQYF.

The chain is built from TRBV10-2 and TRBJ2-1; perhaps TRBD1 as D (5 bases). The J call is doubtful: the DNA matches TRBJ2-5 better. Germline CDR1 reads WSHSY; CDR2 reads SAAADI. This CDR3 contains 13 residues. The CDR3 reads CASIRQSQETQYF. CDR3 coding DNA: TGCGCCAGCATCCGACAGAGCCAAGAGACCCAGTACTTC.

J is TRBJ1-2 and V is TRBV25-1; D may be TRBD1 (6 bases). The germline gives CDR1 MGHDK, CDR2 SYGVNS. Trimming stripped 1 base from V and 1 base from J, with 10 bases between. This CDR3 is 15 amino acids long. CDR3 amino acids: CASSESRGSNYGYTF. CDR3 nucleotides: TGTGCCAGCAGTGAATCCAGGGGCAGTAACTATGGCTACACCTTC.

Comment on this clonotype: At one boundary the junction diverges from the germline segment, which might be a read error. This chain joins TRBV10-3 and TRBJ2-3, with 11 bases identical to TRBD2. This CDR3 contains 16 residues. In germline, CDR1 is ENHRY, CDR2 SYGVKD. CDR3 residues: CATSEWTSGSTDTQYF. The CDR3 DNA sequence: TGTGCCACCAGTGAGTGGACTAGCGGGAGCACAGATACGCAGTATTTT.

In this sample, this clonotype turned up a few times. CDR3 protein: CAWERTGGNQPQHF. The CDR3 DNA reads TGTGCCTGGGAGAGGACAGGGGGGAATCAGCCCCAGCATTTT. The V and J genes are TRBV30 and TRBJ1-5; the match to TRBD1 covers 10 bases. This CDR3 spans 14 amino acids. Germline values: CDR1 GTSNPN, CDR2 SVGIG (reference sequence). V shed 5 bases and J 4 bases; nucleotides not matched to a gene: 5. The full variable domain, completed using reference TRBV30 and TRBJ1-5, is SQTIHQWPATLVQPVGSPLSLECTVEGTSNPNLYWYRQAAGRGLQLLFYSVGIGQISSEVPQNLSASRPQDRQFILSSKKLLLSDSGFYLCAWERTGGNQPQHFGDGTRLSIL.

A note on this clonotype: A much larger clonotype is one base distant, so this may be a read error. V usage is TRBV19 and J usage is TRBJ1-5; 12 bases are a match to TRBD1. The CDR3 is 16 residues long. Looked up from germline, CDR1 is LNHDA and CDR2 is SQIVND (reference sequence). The CDR3 DNA sequence: TGTGCCTGTAGACCTGGGGGGACAGGGGGCAGACAGCCCCAGCATTTT. Amino acid sequence: CACRPGGTGGRQPQHF.

The chain joins TRBV10-3 to TRBJ1-4; tentative D call: TRBD1 (5 bases). The ends were cut back, 5 bases at V and 10 bases at J, with 14 bases in the middle. The CDR3 is 13 residues long. Germline CDR1 and CDR2: ENHRY and SYGVKD. The CDR3 DNA reads TGTGCCATCAGTAACGGGGGGGATGGAAAACTGTTTTTT. This codes for CAISNGGDGKLFF.

This clonotype has at least ten counts. This chain links TRBV20-1 with TRBJ2-3; 10 bases are shared with TRBD2. The V gene's germline CDR1 is DFQATT and CDR2 SNEGSKA (reference sequence). The CDR3 has 15 amino acids. Germline trimming cut 2 bases from V and 5 bases from J; bases unmatched to any gene: 7. CDR3 nucleotide sequence: TGCAGTGCTAGAAAAGCGGGGGGGCTGGGAGATACGCAGTATTTT. Its translation: CSARKAGGLGDTQYF.

This rearrangement joins TRBV9 to TRBJ2-3; D is perhaps TRBD2 (7 bases). Germline lookup yields CDR1 SGDLS and CDR2 YYNGEE. This CDR3 is built from 18 residues. V gave up 4 bases and J gave up 5 bases, with 26 bases separating them. CDR3 coding DNA: TGTGCCAGCAGCTTGAGTCTTCCCGGCGGTAGGGGGGGAGATACGCAGTATTTT. It translates to CASSLSLPGGRGGDTQYF.

Turning to this clonotype: The CDR3 does not end in the conserved phenylalanine or tryptophan, so this is likely a read error. Because the CDR3's place on the DNA is in doubt, the DNA is left out and the CDR3 is given as listed by TCRdb. The gene calls are TRBV9 and TRBJ1-2. Inclusive of both ends, the CDR3 amounts to 12 amino acids. Germline lookup yields CDR1 SGDLS and CDR2 YYNGEE. The CDR3 reads CASSVMYYGHTS.